This is a list of T cell receptor beta chains from one sample in a study of immune characterization of retroperitoneal liposarcoma. TCRdb ran MiXCR on the PCR reads and lists one entry per CDR3 protein. Among 10,000 to 11,000 distinct CDR3 sequences, 37% were seen once, and the ten largest hold roughly 25%. Sequenced: tumor tissue. These receptors all come from a male donor with retroperitoneal liposarcoma. Both conserved end residues are part of each CDR3. Each record gives: D gene, V gene, clone size, J gene, CDR3 DNA, CDR3 protein. D genes are given only for firm matches. Only some rows state a clone size, as once, few, many or a class for expanded clones.

TRBD2	TRBV6-1	NA	TRBJ2-1	TGTGCCAGCAGTGAGACTAGCCTCAAGCAGTTCTTC	CASSETSLKQFF
NA	TRBV27	many	TRBJ2-3	TGTGCCAGCATCCCCGCCCCGGTCGGACAGATGAGCACAGATACGCAGTATTTT	CASIPAPVGQMSTDTQYF
NA	TRBV27	NA	TRBJ2-7	TGTGCCAGCAGCTCCTACACGGGAGAGCAGTACTTC	CASSSYTGEQYF
TRBD1	TRBV6-1	NA	TRBJ2-1	TGTGCCAGCAGTGAACCGGGACAGGGGGCCAACATTCAGTTCTTC	CASSEPGQGANIQFF
NA	TRBV24-1	medium-sized	TRBJ2-3	TGTGCCACCAGTGATTTTAGGGCAGGGGACGGCACAGATACGCAGTATTTT	CATSDFRAGDGTDTQYF
NA	TRBV6-1	many	TRBJ2-7	TGTGCCAGCAGTGAAGCGCTAACAGTCGCCTACGAGCAGTACTTC	CASSEALTVAYEQYF
NA	TRBV6-1	NA	TRBJ2-5	TGTGCCAGCACTATCACACCCGCCGCGGAGACCCAGTACTTC	CASTITPAAETQYF
NA	TRBV6-2/TRBV6-3	medium-sized	TRBJ2-3	TGTGCCAGCAGGAGGGATGGTGCAGATACGCAGTATTTT	CASRRDGADTQYF
NA	TRBV6-1	NA	TRBJ1-1	TGTGCCAGCAAGCGGGACACTGAAGCTTTCTTT	CASKRDTEAFF
NA	TRBV10-1	NA	TRBJ2-1	TGCGCCAGCAGTGATATTTGGACAACCGATTACAATGAGCAGTTCTTC	CASSDIWTTDYNEQFF
NA	TRBV6-2/TRBV6-3	many	TRBJ2-5	TGTGCCAGCAGTAAGGACAGCCAAGAGACCCAGTACTTC	CASSKDSQETQYF
NA	TRBV6-2/TRBV6-3	NA	TRBJ2-7	TGTGCCAGCACCGACAAAGCTTACGAGCAGTACTTC	CASTDKAYEQYF
NA	TRBV6-1	NA	TRBJ2-5	TGTGCCAGCAGTGATTTTGGGGGGGGGCAGCGTGCGACCCAGTACTTC	CASSDFGGGQRATQYF
TRBD2	TRBV12-3/TRBV12-4	many	TRBJ2-1	TGTGCCAGCAGAGGCGGGGGGGCCGGTGAGCAGTTCTTC	CASRGGGAGEQFF
NA	TRBV7-8	many	TRBJ2-7	TGTGCCAGCAGCTTAGCTCCCACAGGTACCTACGAGCAGTACTTC	CASSLAPTGTYEQYF
NA	TRBV6-1	NA	TRBJ2-1	TGTGCCAGCAGCCCCGTTGGGGAGACCCAGTTCTTC	CASSPVGETQFF
TRBD2	TRBV12-3/TRBV12-4	NA	TRBJ2-7	TGTGCCAGCAGTTTGGGCCTATATAGCGGGGGGGCCAATGAGCAGTACTTC	CASSLGLYSGGANEQYF
NA	TRBV5-1	NA	TRBJ2-1	TGCGCCAGCAGCTTCGGGGCGCGGCTAGTGTGGCACAATGAGCAGTTCTTC	CASSFGARLVWHNEQFF
NA	TRBV6-6	NA	TRBJ2-3	TGTGCCAGCGCTAGGGTAGACACAGATACGCAGTATTTT	CASARVDTDTQYF
TRBD1	TRBV7-2	few	TRBJ2-2	TGTGCCAGCAGCTTAGAGGGGGCGTTAAACACCGGGGAGCTGTTTTTT	CASSLEGALNTGELFF